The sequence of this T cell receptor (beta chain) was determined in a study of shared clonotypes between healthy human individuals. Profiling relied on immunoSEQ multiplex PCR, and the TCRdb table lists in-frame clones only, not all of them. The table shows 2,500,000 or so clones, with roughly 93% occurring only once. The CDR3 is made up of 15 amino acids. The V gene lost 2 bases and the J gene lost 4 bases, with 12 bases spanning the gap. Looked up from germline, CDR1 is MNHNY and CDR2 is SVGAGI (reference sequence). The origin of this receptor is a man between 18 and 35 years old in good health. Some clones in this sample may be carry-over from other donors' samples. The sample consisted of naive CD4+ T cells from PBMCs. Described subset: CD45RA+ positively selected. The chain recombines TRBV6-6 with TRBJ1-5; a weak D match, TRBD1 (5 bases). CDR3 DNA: TGTGCCAGCAGTTACCCGGGGGGGGAGAATCAGCCCCAGCATTTT. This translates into CASSYPGGENQPQHF.